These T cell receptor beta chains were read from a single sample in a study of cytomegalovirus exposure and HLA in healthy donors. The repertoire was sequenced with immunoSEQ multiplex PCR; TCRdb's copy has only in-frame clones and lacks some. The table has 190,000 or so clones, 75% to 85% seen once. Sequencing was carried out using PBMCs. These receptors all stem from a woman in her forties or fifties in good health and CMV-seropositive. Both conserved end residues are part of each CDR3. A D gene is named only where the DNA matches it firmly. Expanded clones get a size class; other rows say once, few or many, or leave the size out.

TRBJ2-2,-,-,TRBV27,TGTGCCAGCAGTTTATTTGGCGGGACAGACACCGGGGAGCTGTTTTTT,CASSLFGGTDTGELFF
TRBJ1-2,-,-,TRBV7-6,TGTGCCAGCAGTAGCAGGCCGGGGGGCGGCTACACCTTC,CASSSRPGGGYTF
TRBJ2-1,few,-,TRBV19,TGTGCCAGTAGTATAGGCCAGGGGCCTAACAATGAGCAGTTCTTC,CASSIGQGPNNEQFF
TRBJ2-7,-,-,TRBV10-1,TGCGCCAGCAGTCTAGACGGCCTCTCCTACGAGCAGTACTTC,CASSLDGLSYEQYF
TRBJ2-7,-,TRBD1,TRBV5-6,TGTGCCAGCAGCGGAACCGGGACAGGGTACGAGCAGTACTTC,CASSGTGTGYEQYF
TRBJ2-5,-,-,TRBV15,TGTGCCACCAGCCCCTCACGAGCTAGCCCGAAGACCCAGTACTTC,CATSPSRASPKTQYF
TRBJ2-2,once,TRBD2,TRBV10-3,TGTGCCACAGCGGGACTAGAGAACACCGGGGAGCTGTTTTTT,CATAGLENTGELFF
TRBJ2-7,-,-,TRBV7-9,TGTTCCAGCAGCCGGGGTGGCAGTGACTACGAGCAGTACTTC,CSSSRGGSDYEQYF
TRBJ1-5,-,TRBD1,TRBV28,TGTGCCAGCAGTGACAGGGGGCTTCAGCCCCAGCATTTT,CASSDRGLQPQHF
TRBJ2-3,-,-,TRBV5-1,TGCGCCAGCAGCAGGAGGTTTCAGGGGTGGACAGATACGCAGTATTTT,CASSRRFQGWTDTQYF
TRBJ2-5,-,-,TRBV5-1,TGCGCCAGCAGACTAGGTCGGGAGACCCAGTACTTC,CASRLGRETQYF
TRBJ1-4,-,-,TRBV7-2,TGTGCCAGCTCAAGGAACCTGGGGGGGAGGGAAAAACTGTTTTTT,CASSRNLGGREKLFF
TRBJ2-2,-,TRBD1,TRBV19,TGTGCCAGTAGTAGACAGGGTCGGACCGGGGAGCTGTTTTTT,CASSRQGRTGELFF
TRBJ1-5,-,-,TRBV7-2,TGTGCCAGCAGCTTACGGGGAGGGTCGAATCAGCCCCAGCATTTT,CASSLRGGSNQPQHF
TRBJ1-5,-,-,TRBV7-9,TGTGCCAGCAGCGGGGGGGACAATCAGCCCCAGCATTTT,CASSGGDNQPQHF
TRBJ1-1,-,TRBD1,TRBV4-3,TGCGCCAGCAGCCAAGATTCAGGGGGCGCGTACGTGAACACTGAAGCTTTCTTT,CASSQDSGGAYVNTEAFF
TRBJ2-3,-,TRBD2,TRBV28,TGTGCCAGCAGTTTCGGGACTAGCGCCACTAGCACAGATACGCAGTATTTT,CASSFGTSATSTDTQYF
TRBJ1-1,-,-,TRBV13,TGTGCCAGCAGCGCACAGGTTTATAACACTGAAGCTTTCTTT,CASSAQVYNTEAFF
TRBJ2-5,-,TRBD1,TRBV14,TGTGCCAGCAGCCAAAACAGGGGTGAGACCCAGTACTTC,CASSQNRGETQYF
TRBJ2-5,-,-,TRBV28,TGTGCCAGCAGTGGTGGAGGGCCGCTCGAGACCCAGTACTTC,CASSGGGPLETQYF
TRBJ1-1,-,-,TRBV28,TGTGCCAGCAGGGCCGGACAGTACGAAGCTTTCTTT,CASRAGQYEAFF
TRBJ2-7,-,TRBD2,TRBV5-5,TGTGCCAGCAGCTTGGCCGGGGGACTAGCGGGAAGGGAGCAGTACTTC,CASSLAGGLAGREQYF
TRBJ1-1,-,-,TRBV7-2,TGTGCCAGCAGCCCTCTTCGAGGGAAGAACACTGAAGCTTTCTTT,CASSPLRGKNTEAFF
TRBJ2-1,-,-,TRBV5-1,TGCGCCAGCAGCTTGGAAGGAAGGGGCCCCTACAATGAGCAGTTCTTC,CASSLEGRGPYNEQFF
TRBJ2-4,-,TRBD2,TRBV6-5,TGTGCCAGCAGTTCCGGACTAGCGGGAGACAGTCAGTACTTC,CASSSGLAGDSQYF
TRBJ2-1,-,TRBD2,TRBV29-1,TGCAGCGTTGGGGGGGAGCGGGGGGGGTACAATGAGCAGTTCTTC,CSVGGERGGYNEQFF
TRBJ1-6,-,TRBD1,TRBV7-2,TGTGCCAGCAGCTTTCCGGGACAGTTGTCACCCCTCCACTTT,CASSFPGQLSPLHF
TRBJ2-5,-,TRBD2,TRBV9,TGTGCCAGCAGCGTAGGGACTAGCGGGAGAGGGGAGACCCAGTACTTC,CASSVGTSGRGETQYF